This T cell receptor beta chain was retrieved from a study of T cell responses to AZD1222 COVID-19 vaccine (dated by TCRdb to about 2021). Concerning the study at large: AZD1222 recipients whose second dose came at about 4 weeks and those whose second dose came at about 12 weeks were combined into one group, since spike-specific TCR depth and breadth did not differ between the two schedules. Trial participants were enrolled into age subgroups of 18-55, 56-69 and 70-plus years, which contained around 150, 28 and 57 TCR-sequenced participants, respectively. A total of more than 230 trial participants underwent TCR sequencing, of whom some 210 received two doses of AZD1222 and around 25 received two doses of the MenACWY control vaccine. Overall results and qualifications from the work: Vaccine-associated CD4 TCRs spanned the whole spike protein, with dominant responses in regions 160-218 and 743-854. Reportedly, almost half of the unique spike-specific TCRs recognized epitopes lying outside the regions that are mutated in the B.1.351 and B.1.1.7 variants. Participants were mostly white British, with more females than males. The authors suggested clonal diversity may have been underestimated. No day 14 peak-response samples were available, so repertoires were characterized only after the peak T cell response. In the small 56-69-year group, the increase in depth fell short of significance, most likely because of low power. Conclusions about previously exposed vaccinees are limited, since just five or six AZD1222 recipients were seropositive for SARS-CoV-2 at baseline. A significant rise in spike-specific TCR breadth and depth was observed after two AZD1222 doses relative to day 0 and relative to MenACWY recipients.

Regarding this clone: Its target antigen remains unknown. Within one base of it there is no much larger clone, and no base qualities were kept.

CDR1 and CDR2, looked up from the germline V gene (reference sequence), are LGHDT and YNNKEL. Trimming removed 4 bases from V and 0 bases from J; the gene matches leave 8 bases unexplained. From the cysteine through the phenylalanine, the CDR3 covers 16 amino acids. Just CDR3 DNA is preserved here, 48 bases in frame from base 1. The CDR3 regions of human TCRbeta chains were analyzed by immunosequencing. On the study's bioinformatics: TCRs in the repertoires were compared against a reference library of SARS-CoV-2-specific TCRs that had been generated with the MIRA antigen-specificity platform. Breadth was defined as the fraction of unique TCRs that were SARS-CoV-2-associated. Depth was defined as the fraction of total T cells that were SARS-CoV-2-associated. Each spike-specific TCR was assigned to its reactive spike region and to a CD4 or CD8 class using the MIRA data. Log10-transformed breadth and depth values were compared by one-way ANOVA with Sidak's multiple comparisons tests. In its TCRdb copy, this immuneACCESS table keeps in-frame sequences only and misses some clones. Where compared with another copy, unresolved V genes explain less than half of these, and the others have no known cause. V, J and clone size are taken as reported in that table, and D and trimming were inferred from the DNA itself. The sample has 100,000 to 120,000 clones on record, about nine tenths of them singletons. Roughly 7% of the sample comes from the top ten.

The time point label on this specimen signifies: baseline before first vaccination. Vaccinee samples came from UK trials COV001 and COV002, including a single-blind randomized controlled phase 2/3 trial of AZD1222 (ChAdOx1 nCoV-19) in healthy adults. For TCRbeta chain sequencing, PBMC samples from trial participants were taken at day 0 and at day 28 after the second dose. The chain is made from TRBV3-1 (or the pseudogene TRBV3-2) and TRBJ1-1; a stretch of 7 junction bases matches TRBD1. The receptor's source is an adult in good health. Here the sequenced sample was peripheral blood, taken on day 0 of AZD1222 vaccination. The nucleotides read TGTGCCAGCAGCCGGTACCCAGGGGGGATGAACACTGAAGCTTTCTTT. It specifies CASSRYPGGMNTEAFF.